These 27 T cell receptor beta chains originate from one sample sequenced in a study of CD8+ T cells in alopecia areata. Treatment in this sample: oral pan-JAK inhibitor, 5-10 mg twice daily. Extraction and reverse transcription of RNA yielded cDNA as the sequencing template. Clones were sequenced by immunoSEQ multiplex PCR, and TCRdb holds only the in-frame ones, with some missing. The profile shows about 74,000 clones, approximately 28% of them singletons. Here the sequenced sample was CD8+ T cells sorted from blood, taken at week 4, from a patient treated with tofacitinib. The receptors originated from a human donor with alopecia areata.

The chain employs TRBV30 and TRBJ2-5, with D possibly being TRBD2 (7 bases). The J call is uncertain, as TRBJ2-7 better fits the DNA end. Germline CDR1 and CDR2: GTSNPN and SVGIG (reference sequence). CDR3 length: 15 residues. CDR3 residues: CASLGGGARGYEQYF. The DNA of the CDR3 is TGTGCCTCGCTCGGCGGGGGCGCGAGAGGCTACGAGCAGTACTTC.

V gene TRBV29-1 combines with J gene TRBJ2-2; TRBD1 matches at 7 bases. J was trimmed by 5 bases and V by 4 bases; bases with no gene match: 7. Germline V lookup: CDR1 SQVTM, CDR2 ANQGSEA. There are 14 residues in the CDR3. The CDR3 DNA reads TGCAGCGTTGTACGAACAGGGGTTACCGGGGAGCTGTTTTTT. Amino acid sequence: CSVVRTGVTGELFF.

Only a few counts were recorded for this clone. The chain joins TRBV9 to TRBJ2-3; TRBD1 agrees at 9 bases. The V segment lost 3 bases and the J segment 6 bases; nucleotides outside the gene matches: 8. The V gene's germline CDR1 is SGDLS and CDR2 YYNGEE. CDR3 size: 15 residues. The CDR3 DNA reads TGTGCCAGCAGCGCTTCCGGGACAGGGTGGGATACGCAGTATTTT. This translates into CASSASGTGWDTQYF.

The genes are TRBV7-9 and TRBJ1-5; no reliable D call. CDR3 length: 12 amino acids. V shed 1 base and J shed 7 bases, with 5 bases lying between them. Germline loops: CDR1 SEHNR, CDR2 FQNEAQ (reference sequence). The CDR3 region is CASSLDRQPQHF. DNA for the CDR3: TGTGCCAGCAGCTTAGATAGGCAGCCCCAGCATTTT.

In this sample, this clone turned up a few times. The chain uses TRBV29-1 and TRBJ2-3; tentative D call: TRBD2 (5 bases). Germline-derived CDR1 and CDR2 are SQVTM and ANQGSEA. CDR3 length: 14 amino acids. Between the trimmed V and J ends, which lost 7 bases and 2 bases, there was a span of 16 bases. CDR3: CSAFPYRDTDTQYF. CDR3 sequence (DNA): TGCAGCGCCTTCCCCTATCGGGACACAGATACGCAGTATTTT.

The V and J genes are TRBV6-5 and TRBJ2-3, with 8 bases identical to TRBD2. V lost 7 bases to trimming and J lost 6 bases; unmatched junction nucleotides: 9. There are 14 residues in the CDR3. The V gene's germline CDR1 is MNHEY and CDR2 SVGAGI. Here the CDR3 reads CASTELADGDTQYF. CDR3 DNA: TGTGCCAGCACTGAACTAGCGGATGGTGATACGCAGTATTTT.

This clone is a singleton in its sample. The genes are TRBV10-2 and TRBJ2-5, with 13 positions matching TRBD2. The CDR3 extends over 17 amino acids. After removal of 3 bases from V and 5 bases from J, the junction contained 9 bases not matched to a gene. Germline CDR1 reads WSHSY; CDR2 reads SAAADI. The CDR3 region is CASSDRTSGRARETQYF. CDR3 nucleotides: TGCGCCAGCAGTGACCGCACTAGCGGGAGGGCCCGGGAGACCCAGTACTTC.

This clone has a single count. V and J are TRBV11-2 and TRBJ2-7; 10 bases align to TRBD1. V lost 3 bases to trimming and J lost 4 bases; unmatched junction nucleotides: 3. The CDR3 totals 14 residues. CDR1 is SGHAT, CDR2 FQNNGV, per germline. The CDR3 sequence: CASSLGGQGYEQYF. CDR3 DNA sequence: TGTGCCAGCAGCTTGGGGGGACAGGGGTACGAGCAGTACTTC. Looking up the rest from reference TRBV11-2 and TRBJ2-7 gives the full variable domain: EAGVAQSPRYKIIEKRQSVAFWCNPISGHATLYWYQQILGQGPKLLIQFQNNGVVDDSQLPKDRFSAERLKGVDSTLKIQPAKLEDSAVYLCASSLGGQGYEQYFGPGTRLTVT.

This clone has at least ten counts. V and J are TRBV19 and TRBJ1-1; D ambiguous. V shed 8 bases and J shed 6 bases, with 16 bases lying between them. The CDR3 length is 13 residues. Germline V gives CDR1 LNHDA, CDR2 SQIVND (reference sequence). CDR3: CASGLGPAAEAFF. CDR3 DNA: TGTGCCAGTGGGTTAGGACCTGCCGCTGAAGCTTTCTTT.

This clone ranks as medium-sized. Other DNA sequences in this specimen translate into the identical CDR3. The chain combines TRBV18 with TRBJ2-1; D is possibly TRBD2 (5 bases). Germline-derived CDR1 and CDR2 are KGHSH and LQKENI. The CDR3 has 12 amino acids. Trimming took off 3 bases at V and 10 bases at J, with 10 bases between the two ends. The DNA of the CDR3 is TGTGCCAGCTCACCCCCGGGGAACGAGCAGTTCTTC. Encoded protein: CASSPPGNEQFF.

This clone was seen a few times. V usage is TRBV27 and J usage is TRBJ2-7, with D unclear. The CDR3 loop spans 11 amino acids. CDR1 and CDR2 from the germline V gene are MNHEY and SMNVEV (reference sequence). V was pared by 4 bases and J by 0 bases, with 1 base between. CDR3 sequence: CASSSSYEQYF. CDR3 nucleotides: TGTGCCAGCAGTTCCTCCTACGAGCAGTACTTC.

This clone was observed a few times. The V gene is TRBV29-1, the J gene TRBJ2-3; no clear D. This CDR3 has 12 residues. Germline V CDR1 and CDR2: SQVTM, ANQGSEA. V was shortened by 4 bases and J by 6 bases, with 11 bases between the two germline ends. The CDR3 region is CSVVTPGDTQYF. CDR3 nucleotide sequence: TGCAGCGTTGTGACACCGGGTGATACGCAGTATTTT.

The rearrangement joins TRBV29-1 to TRBJ2-5, with a weak D call TRBD2 (5 bases). Germline loops: CDR1 SQVTM, CDR2 ANQGSEA. The ends were cut back, 4 bases at V and 5 bases at J, with 11 bases in the middle. The CDR3 covers 12 residues. In nucleotides, the CDR3 is TGCAGCGTTGCTCCCCCGGGGGAGACCCAGTACTTC. Encoded protein: CSVAPPGETQYF.

This clone was observed a few times. The rearrangement uses TRBV29-1 and TRBJ2-2; D remains ambiguous. V shed 7 bases and J shed 4 bases, with 4 bases lying between them. Germline CDR1 is SQVTM and CDR2 is ANQGSEA. The CDR3 spans 10 residues. The CDR3 region is CSAITGELFF. CDR3 DNA: TGCAGCGCCATCACCGGGGAGCTGTTTTTT.

This clone occurred a few times. Here the CDR3 reads CASSEFGGPADTQYF. In nucleotides, the CDR3 is TGTGCCAGCAGTGAATTCGGGGGGCCCGCAGATACGCAGTATTTT. V and J are TRBV6-1 and TRBJ2-3; D possibly corresponds to TRBD2 (7 bases). The CDR3 covers 15 residues. Germline loops: CDR1 MNHNS, CDR2 SASEGT. Trimming cost V 2 bases and J 4 bases, with 13 bases left between them.

This clone showed up just a few times. This chain connects TRBV11-2 to TRBJ2-7; D is ambiguous. Trimming shortened V by 1 base and J by 6 bases, and 10 bases separated the two germline ends. CDR3 length: 13 amino acids. Germline V lookup: CDR1 SGHAT, CDR2 FQNNGV. CDR3 bases: TGTGCCAGCAGCTTAGGAATGGGTGGCGAGCAGTACTTC. This encodes CASSLGMGGEQYF.

CDR3 nucleotides: TGTGCCTGGAAAAGAAGCGGGAGGGTCACAGATACGCAGTATTTT. Translating it yields CAWKRSGRVTDTQYF. The chain has TRBV30 and TRBJ2-3, with 10 bases identical to TRBD2. The CDR3 consists of 15 residues. The junction had 6 bases not matched to a gene; V was cut back by 4 bases and J by 2 bases. The germline CDR1 and CDR2 sequences are GTSNPN and SVGIG (reference sequence).

In its sample, this clone is medium-sized. V is TRBV11-2 and J is TRBJ2-7; no clear D gene. Germline V gene sequence: CDR1 SGHAT, CDR2 FQNNGV. The CDR3 consists of 14 residues. The V end was cut by 2 bases, the J end by 5 bases, with 13 bases between. In DNA form, the CDR3 reads TGTGCCAGCAGCTTATGGGCGCAAGCACACGAGCAGTACTTC. Translation: CASSLWAQAHEQYF.

V is TRBV27 and J is TRBJ2-2; 10 nucleotides match TRBD1. The CDR3 covers 15 residues. V gave up 2 bases and J gave up 6 bases; unmatched junction bases: 3. Per the germline V gene, CDR1 is MNHEY and CDR2 is SMNVEV (reference sequence). The CDR3 DNA reads TGTGCCAGCAGTTTAGGGGGACAGGGGCCCGGGGAGCTGTTTTTT. Protein sequence: CASSLGGQGPGELFF.

This clone has just a few counts. The chain links TRBV10-3 to TRBJ2-5; D is possibly TRBD2 (5 bases). The CDR3 sequence is 14 residues long. Deletions cut 5 bases from V and 0 bases from J, with 10 bases between. CDR1 is ENHRY and CDR2 is SYGVKD in the germline V gene. The CDR3 sequence is CAISSGADQETQYF. For the CDR3, the DNA is TGTGCCATCAGTAGTGGAGCGGACCAAGAGACCCAGTACTTC.

This CDR3 reads CASSYRHSRNYEQYF. The CDR3, as DNA: TGTGCCAGCAGCTACAGACACTCCCGTAACTACGAGCAGTACTTC. This sequence joins TRBV11-2 and TRBJ2-7, with D uncertain. The CDR3 runs 15 residues. The V end was cut by 4 bases, the J end by 3 bases, with 16 bases between. The germline V gene has CDR1 SGHAT and CDR2 FQNNGV. Supplemented by reference TRBV11-2 and TRBJ2-7, the full variable domain reads EAGVAQSPRYKIIEKRQSVAFWCNPISGHATLYWYQQILGQGPKLLIQFQNNGVVDDSQLPKDRFSAERLKGVDSTLKIQPAKLEDSAVYLCASSYRHSRNYEQYFGPGTRLTVT.

The chain uses TRBV29-1 and TRBJ2-2; no firm D call. V shed 4 bases and J shed 3 bases, with 3 bases lying between them. The CDR3 is 11 amino acids. The V gene's germline CDR1 is SQVTM and CDR2 ANQGSEA. The CDR3 reads CSVAHTGELFF. DNA of the CDR3: TGCAGCGTTGCCCACACCGGGGAGCTGTTTTTT.

This clone was counted a few times. This chain connects TRBV27 to TRBJ2-7; 12 nucleotides align to TRBD2. V lost 5 bases and J lost 7; bases outside the gene matches: 18. CDR1 MNHEY and CDR2 SMNVEV come from the germline V gene (reference sequence). CDR3 length: 18 residues. The CDR3 loop reads CASSEDEATSGRLDEQYF. In nucleotides, the CDR3 is TGTGCCAGCAGTGAAGATGAGGCGACTAGCGGGAGATTGGATGAGCAGTACTTC.

The rearrangement uses TRBV30 and TRBJ2-2; maybe TRBD2 (6 bases). Germline V gives CDR1 GTSNPN, CDR2 SVGIG (reference sequence). This CDR3 comprises 15 residues. The ends were cut back, 0 bases at V and 5 bases at J, with 13 bases in the middle. The CDR3 region has the DNA TGTGCCTGGAGTGTACGGGGGACTGATACCGGGGAGCTGTTTTTT. This gives the protein CAWSVRGTDTGELFF.

The rearrangement joins TRBV7-3 to TRBJ2-1; D call uncertain. Germline V gene lookup returns CDR1 SGHTA and CDR2 FQGTGA. With 1 base removed from V and 9 bases from J, the gap between germline ends came to 22 bases. The CDR3 has 17 residues. The CDR3 coding sequence is TGTGCCAGCAGCTTAATCCCCCTCAGGACGGAGTCGGTTGAGCAGTTCTTC. Encoded protein: CASSLIPLRTESVEQFF.

Comments on this clone: Germline is not matched at one junction end, which may reflect a read error. CDR3 loop: CASGVVDNTQYF. The CDR3 region has the DNA TGTGCCAGCGGCGTAGTTGATAATACGCAGTATTTT. The chain recombines TRBV9 with TRBJ2-3; the D is unclear. This CDR3 has 12 residues. CDR1 is SGDLS and CDR2 is YYNGEE in the germline V gene.

This chain connects TRBV7-2 to TRBJ2-2; no firm D call. The CDR3 sequence is 16 residues long. CDR1 and CDR2 (germline): SGHTA, FQGNSA. Trimming removed 2 bases from V and 2 bases from J, with 12 bases in between. The CDR3 region is CASSLWASLNTGELFF. CDR3 in DNA: TGTGCCAGCAGCTTATGGGCTTCTCTTAACACCGGGGAGCTGTTTTTT.